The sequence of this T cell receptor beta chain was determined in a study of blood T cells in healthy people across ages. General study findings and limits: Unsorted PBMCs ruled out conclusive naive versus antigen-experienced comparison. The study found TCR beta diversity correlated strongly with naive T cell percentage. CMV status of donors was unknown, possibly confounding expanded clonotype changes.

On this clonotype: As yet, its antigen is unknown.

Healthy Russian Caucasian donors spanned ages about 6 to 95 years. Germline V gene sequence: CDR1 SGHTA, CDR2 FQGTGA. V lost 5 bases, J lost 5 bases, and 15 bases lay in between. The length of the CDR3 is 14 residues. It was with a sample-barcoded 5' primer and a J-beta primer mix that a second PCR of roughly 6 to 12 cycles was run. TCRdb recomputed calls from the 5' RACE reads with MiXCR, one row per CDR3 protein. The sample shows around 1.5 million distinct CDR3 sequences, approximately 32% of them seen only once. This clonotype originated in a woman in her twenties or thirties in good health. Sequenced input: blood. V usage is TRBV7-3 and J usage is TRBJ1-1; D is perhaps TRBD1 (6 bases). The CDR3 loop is CASSIGGASTEAFF. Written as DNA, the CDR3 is TGTGCCAGCAGCATAGGGGGGGCCTCAACTGAAGCTTTCTTT.